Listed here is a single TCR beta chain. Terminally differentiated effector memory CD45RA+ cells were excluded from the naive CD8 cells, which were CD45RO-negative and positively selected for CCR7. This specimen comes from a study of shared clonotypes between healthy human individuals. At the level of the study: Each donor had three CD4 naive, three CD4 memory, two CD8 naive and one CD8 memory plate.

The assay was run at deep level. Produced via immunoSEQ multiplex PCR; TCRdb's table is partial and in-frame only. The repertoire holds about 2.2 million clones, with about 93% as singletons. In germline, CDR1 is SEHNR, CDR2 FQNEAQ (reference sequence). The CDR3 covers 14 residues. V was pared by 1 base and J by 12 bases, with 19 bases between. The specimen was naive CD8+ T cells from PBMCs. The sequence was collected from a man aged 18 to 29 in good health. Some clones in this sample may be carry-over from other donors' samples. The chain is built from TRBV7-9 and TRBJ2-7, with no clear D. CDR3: CASSLEPAPSGRYF. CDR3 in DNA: TGTGCCAGCAGCTTAGAACCGGCCCCATCGGGTCGGTACTTC.